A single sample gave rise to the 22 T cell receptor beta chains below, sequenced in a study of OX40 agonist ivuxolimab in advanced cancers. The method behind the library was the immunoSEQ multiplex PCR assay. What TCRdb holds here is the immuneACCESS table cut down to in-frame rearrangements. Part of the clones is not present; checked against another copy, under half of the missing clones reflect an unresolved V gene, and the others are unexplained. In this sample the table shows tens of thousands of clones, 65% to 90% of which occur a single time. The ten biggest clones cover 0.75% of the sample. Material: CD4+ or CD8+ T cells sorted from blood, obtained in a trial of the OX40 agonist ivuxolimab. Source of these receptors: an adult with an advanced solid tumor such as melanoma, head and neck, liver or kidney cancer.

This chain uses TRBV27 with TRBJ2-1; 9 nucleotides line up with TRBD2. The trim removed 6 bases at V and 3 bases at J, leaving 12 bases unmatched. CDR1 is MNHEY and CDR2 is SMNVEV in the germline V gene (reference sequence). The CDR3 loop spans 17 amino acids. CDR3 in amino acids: CASSPIPLAGIYNEQFF. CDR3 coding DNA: TGTGCCAGCAGCCCAATCCCCCTAGCGGGAATCTACAATGAGCAGTTCTTC.

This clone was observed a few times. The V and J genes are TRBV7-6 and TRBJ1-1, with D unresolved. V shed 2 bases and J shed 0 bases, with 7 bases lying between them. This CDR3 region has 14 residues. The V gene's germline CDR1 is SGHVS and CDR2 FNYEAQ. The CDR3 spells CASSLTALNTEAFF. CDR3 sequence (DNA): TGTGCCAGCAGCTTAACGGCGCTGAACACTGAAGCTTTCTTT.

The CDR3 DNA sequence: TGCGCCAGCAGCCCATTGCACGTGAGCACTGAAGCTTTCTTT. Translating gives CASSPLHVSTEAFF. The gene calls are TRBV4-1 and TRBJ1-1; D is uncertain. Trimming cost V 4 bases and J 4 bases, with 13 bases left between them. The germline V gene has CDR1 MGHRA and CDR2 YSYEKL. The CDR3 spans 14 residues.

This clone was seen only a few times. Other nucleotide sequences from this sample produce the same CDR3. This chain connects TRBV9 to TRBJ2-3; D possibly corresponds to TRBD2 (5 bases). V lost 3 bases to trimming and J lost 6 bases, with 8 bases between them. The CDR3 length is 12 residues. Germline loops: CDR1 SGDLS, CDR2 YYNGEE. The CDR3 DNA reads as TGTGCCAGCAGCGGCCCGGGGGATACGCAGTATTTT. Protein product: CASSGPGDTQYF.

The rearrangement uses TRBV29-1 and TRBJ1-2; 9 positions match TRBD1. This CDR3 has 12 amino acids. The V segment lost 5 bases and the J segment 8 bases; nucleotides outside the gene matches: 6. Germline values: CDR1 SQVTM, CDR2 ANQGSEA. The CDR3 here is CSVSTGGRGYTF. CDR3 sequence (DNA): TGCAGCGTTTCAACAGGGGGCCGCGGCTACACCTTC. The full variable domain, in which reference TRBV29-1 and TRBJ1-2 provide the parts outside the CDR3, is SAVISQKPSRDICQRGTSLTIQCQVDSQVTMMFWYRQQPGQSLTLIATANQGSEATYESGFVIDKFPISRPNLTFSTLTVSNMSPEDSSIYLCSVSTGGRGYTFGSGTRLTVV.

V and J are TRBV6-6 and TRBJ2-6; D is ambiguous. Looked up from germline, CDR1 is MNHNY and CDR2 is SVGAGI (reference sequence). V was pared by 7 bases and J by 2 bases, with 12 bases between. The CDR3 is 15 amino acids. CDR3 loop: CASTSFYAGANVLTF. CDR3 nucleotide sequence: TGTGCCAGCACCTCATTCTATGCTGGGGCCAACGTCCTGACTTTC.

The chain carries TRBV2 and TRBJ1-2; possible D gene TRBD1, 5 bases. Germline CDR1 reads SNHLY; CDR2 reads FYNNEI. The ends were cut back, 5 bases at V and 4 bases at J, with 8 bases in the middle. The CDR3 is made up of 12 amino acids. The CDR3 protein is CASSTGLYGYTF. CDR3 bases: TGTGCCAGCAGTACGGGGCTCTATGGCTACACCTTC.

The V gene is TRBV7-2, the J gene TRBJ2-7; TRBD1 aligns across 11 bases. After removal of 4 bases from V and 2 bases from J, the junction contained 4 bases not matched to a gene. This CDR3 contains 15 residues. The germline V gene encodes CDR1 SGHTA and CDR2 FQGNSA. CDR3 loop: CASSSGQGAAYEQYF. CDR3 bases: TGTGCCAGCAGCTCTGGACAGGGGGCCGCCTACGAGCAGTACTTC.

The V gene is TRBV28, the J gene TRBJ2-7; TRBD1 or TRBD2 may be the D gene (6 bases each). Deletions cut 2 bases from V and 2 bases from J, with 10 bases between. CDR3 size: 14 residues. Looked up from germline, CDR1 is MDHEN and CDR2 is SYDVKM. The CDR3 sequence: CASSLRGATYEQYF. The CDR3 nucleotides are TGTGCCAGCAGTTTAAGGGGGGCGACCTACGAGCAGTACTTC.

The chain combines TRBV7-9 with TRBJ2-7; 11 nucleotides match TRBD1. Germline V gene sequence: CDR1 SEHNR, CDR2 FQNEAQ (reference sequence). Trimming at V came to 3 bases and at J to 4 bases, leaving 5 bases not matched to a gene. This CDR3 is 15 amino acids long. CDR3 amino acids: CASSFSGTGGYEQYF. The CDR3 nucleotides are TGTGCCAGCAGCTTTTCCGGGACAGGGGGGTACGAGCAGTACTTC.

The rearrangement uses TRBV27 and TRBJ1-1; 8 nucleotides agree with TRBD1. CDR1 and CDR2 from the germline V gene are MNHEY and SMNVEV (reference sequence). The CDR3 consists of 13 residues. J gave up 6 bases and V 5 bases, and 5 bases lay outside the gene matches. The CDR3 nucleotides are TGTGCCAGCAGTACAGGGGGTCCTTCTGAAGCTTTCTTT. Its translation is CASSTGGPSEAFF.

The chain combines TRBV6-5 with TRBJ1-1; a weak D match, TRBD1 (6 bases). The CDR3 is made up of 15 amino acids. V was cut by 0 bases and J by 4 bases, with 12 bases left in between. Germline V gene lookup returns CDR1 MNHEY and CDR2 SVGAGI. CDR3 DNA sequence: TGTGCCAGCAGTTACTCGGGGGGGCGCGGCACTGAAGCTTTCTTT. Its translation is CASSYSGGRGTEAFF.

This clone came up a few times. This CDR3 is CASSIQQSNEQFF. DNA of the CDR3: TGTGCCAGTAGTATACAACAGTCCAATGAGCAGTTCTTC. The rearrangement uses TRBV19 and TRBJ2-1; D not resolved. V lost 2 bases and J lost 6, with 8 bases in between. CDR3 length: 13 amino acids. CDR1 and CDR2 from the germline V gene are LNHDA and SQIVND (reference sequence).

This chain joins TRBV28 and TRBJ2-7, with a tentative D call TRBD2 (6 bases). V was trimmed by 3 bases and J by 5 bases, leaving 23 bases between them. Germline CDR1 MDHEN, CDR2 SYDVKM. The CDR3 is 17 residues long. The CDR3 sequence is CASSFSLTGGGPNEQYF. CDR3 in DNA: TGTGCCAGCAGTTTCTCCCTTACTGGGGGAGGTCCCAACGAGCAGTACTTC. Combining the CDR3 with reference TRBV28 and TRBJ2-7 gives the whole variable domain DVKVTQSSRYLVKRTGEKVFLECVQDMDHENMFWYRQDPGLGLRLIYFSYDVKMKEKGDIPEGYSVSREKKERFSLILESASTNQTSMYLCASSFSLTGGGPNEQYFGPGTRLTVT.

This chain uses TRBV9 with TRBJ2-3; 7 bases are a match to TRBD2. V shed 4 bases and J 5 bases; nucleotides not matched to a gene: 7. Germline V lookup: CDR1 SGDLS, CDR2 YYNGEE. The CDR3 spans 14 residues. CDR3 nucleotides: TGTGCCAGCAGCACACTGGGAGGGGTAGATACGCAGTATTTT. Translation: CASSTLGGVDTQYF.

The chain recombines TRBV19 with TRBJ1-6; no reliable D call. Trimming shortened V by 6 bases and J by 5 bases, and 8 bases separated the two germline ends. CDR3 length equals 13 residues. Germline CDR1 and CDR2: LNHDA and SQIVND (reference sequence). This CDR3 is CASSRRNNSPLHF. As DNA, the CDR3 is TGTGCCAGTAGCCGGCGTAATAATTCACCCCTCCACTTT.

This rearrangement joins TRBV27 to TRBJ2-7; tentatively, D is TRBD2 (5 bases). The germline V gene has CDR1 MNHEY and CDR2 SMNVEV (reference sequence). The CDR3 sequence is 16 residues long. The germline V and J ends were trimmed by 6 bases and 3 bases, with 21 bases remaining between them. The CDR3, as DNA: TGTGCCAGCAGCCCCGGGCGGGCACACACAAACTACGAGCAGTACTTC. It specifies CASSPGRAHTNYEQYF.

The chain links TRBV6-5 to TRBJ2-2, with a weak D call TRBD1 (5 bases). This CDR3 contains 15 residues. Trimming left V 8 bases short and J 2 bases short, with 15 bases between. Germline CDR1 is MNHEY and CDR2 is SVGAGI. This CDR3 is CASARQKPNTGELFF. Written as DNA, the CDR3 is TGTGCCAGCGCTAGACAGAAACCAAACACCGGGGAGCTGTTTTTT.

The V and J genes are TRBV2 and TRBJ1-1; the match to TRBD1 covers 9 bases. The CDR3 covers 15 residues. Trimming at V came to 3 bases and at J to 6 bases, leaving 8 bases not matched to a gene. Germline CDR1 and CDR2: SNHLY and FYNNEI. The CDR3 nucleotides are TGTGCCAGCAGTGAGAACAGGGGGCGATTCTCTGAAGCTTTCTTT. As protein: CASSENRGRFSEAFF. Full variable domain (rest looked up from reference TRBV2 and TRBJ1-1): EPEVTQTPSHQVTQMGQEVILRCVPISNHLYFYWYRQILGQKVEFLVSFYNNEISEKSEIFDDQFSVERPDGSNFTLKIRSTKLEDSAMYFCASSENRGRFSEAFFGQGTRLTVV.

The CDR3 here is CASSTIYDNEQFF. DNA for the CDR3: TGTGCCAGTAGTACAATATATGACAATGAGCAGTTCTTC. The rearrangement uses TRBV19 and TRBJ2-1, with D unresolved. This CDR3 spans 13 amino acids. The V end was cut by 4 bases, the J end by 5 bases, with 9 bases between. Germline assignment: CDR1 LNHDA and CDR2 SQIVND (reference sequence).

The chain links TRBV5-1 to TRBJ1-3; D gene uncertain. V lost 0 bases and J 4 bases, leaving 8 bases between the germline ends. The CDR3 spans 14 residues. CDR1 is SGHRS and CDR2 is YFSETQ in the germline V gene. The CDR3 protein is CASSLGNGGNTIYF. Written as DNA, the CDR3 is TGCGCCAGCAGCTTGGGAAACGGGGGAAACACCATATATTTT.

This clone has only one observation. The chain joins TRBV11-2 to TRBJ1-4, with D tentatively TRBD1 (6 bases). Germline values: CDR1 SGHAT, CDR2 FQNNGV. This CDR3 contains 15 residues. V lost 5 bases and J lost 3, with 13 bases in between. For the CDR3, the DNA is TGTGCCAGCAGCCAGAGGGGGGTTCCTAATGAAAAACTGTTTTTT. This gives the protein CASSQRGVPNEKLFF.